Here is one T cell receptor (beta chain) with its context. Antigen unknown. This sample was taken from a study of CD8+CD57+ T cells in acquired aplastic anemia. For the study at large: Yields of DNA that came from sorted CD4+ and CD8+ cells averaged approximately 3.5 ug.

The junction had 7 bases not matched to a gene; V was cut back by 6 bases and J by 6 bases. Germline CDR1 reads KGHDR; CDR2 reads SFDVKD. The CDR3 has 16 amino acids. Findings and caveats of the study: Significant differences in CD8+ Simpson's diversity were not observed between patients and controls. Roughly 30 CD8+ CDR3 sequences occurred in both the patients and the controls.

Genomic DNA templated the TCR beta VDJ and CDR3 profiling. TCRdb fed the reads into MiXCR, producing one record per CDR3 protein. Of 65,000 to 85,000 distinct CDR3 sequences listed, 50% to 55% were seen once; the top ten hold approximately 8.3%. Sequencing used sorted CD4+, CD8+, or CD8+CD57+ T cells (not recorded which) from PBMCs. The chain joins TRBV24-1 to TRBJ2-2, with 12 bases that match TRBD2. The receptor was derived from a human donor in good health, serving as a control. CDR3 nucleotides: TGTGCCACCAGTAGGACTAGCGGGACAGATTCCGGGGAGCTGTTTTTT. Translation gives CATSRTSGTDSGELFF.